This record covers a single T cell receptor (beta chain). Antigen: not known. This entry belongs to a study of blood T cells in healthy people across ages. Study-level results: The study found more naive CD4+ cells and higher diversity in long-lived than aged donors.

Next came a second PCR, run for 7 to 11 cycles, which used a sample-barcoded 5' primer along with a J-beta primer mix. TCRdb reanalysed the 5' RACE reads using MiXCR and keeps one entry per CDR3 protein. The sample lists about 1.4 million distinct CDR3 sequences, approximately 63% occurring once. Sequencing was done on a sample of blood. The TCR originated in a man younger than 35 in good health.

CDR3 protein: CSATVLAPGEQYF. In DNA form, the CDR3 reads TGCAGTGCCACGGTCCTAGCTCCCGGCGAGCAGTACTTC. The gene calls are TRBV20-1 and TRBJ2-7, with D possibly being TRBD2 (5 bases). CDR1 is DFQATT, CDR2 SNEGSKA, per germline (reference sequence). This CDR3 is 13 amino acids long. Trimming left V 6 bases short and J 6 bases short, with 18 bases between.